The 23 T cell receptor beta chains below all came from one sample that was sequenced in a study of cytomegalovirus exposure and HLA in healthy donors. Generated by immunoSEQ multiplex PCR, the TCRdb table keeps only in-frame clones and is missing some. The table lists some 230,000 clones, around nine tenths of them singletons. The sequenced material came from PBMCs. The receptors were sampled from a woman aged 18-29 years in good health and CMV-seronegative.

This clone was observed a single time. The chain employs TRBV27 and TRBJ2-7; perhaps TRBD2 as D (6 bases). Trimming left V 4 bases short and J 0 bases short, with 16 bases between. Germline CDR1 reads MNHEY; CDR2 reads SMNVEV (reference sequence). There are 16 residues in the CDR3. CDR3 protein: CASSSKGLAHSYEQYF. CDR3 sequence (DNA): TGTGCCAGCAGTTCAAAAGGCCTAGCGCACTCCTACGAGCAGTACTTC.

V gene TRBV29-1 combines with J gene TRBJ1-2; D ambiguous. V lost 4 bases, J lost 8 bases, and 17 bases lay in between. The CDR3 has 13 residues. The germline CDR1 and CDR2 sequences are SQVTM and ANQGSEA. The CDR3 coding sequence is TGCAGCGTTGGTAGGACGGCGGGGAAGGGCTACACCTTC. Its translation: CSVGRTAGKGYTF.

The chain recombines TRBV11-2 with TRBJ2-7; D not resolved. The CDR3 extends over 14 amino acids. CDR1 SGHAT and CDR2 FQNNGV come from the germline V gene. The ends were cut back, 5 bases at V and 2 bases at J, with 13 bases in the middle. CDR3 sequence (DNA): TGTGCCAGCAGCCGCGACACAACCGCCTACGAGCAGTACTTC. It specifies CASSRDTTAYEQYF.

The chain is built from TRBV30 and TRBJ2-1, with 7 bases fitting TRBD1. This CDR3 region has 13 residues. CDR1 is GTSNPN, CDR2 SVGIG, per germline (reference sequence). Trimming at V came to 6 bases and at J to 8 bases, leaving 10 bases not matched to a gene. CDR3 region: CACYVQGSDEQFF. DNA for the CDR3: TGTGCCTGCTATGTACAGGGGAGCGATGAGCAGTTCTTC.

This clone was seen once. The chain uses TRBV7-2 and TRBJ1-1, with 9 bases fitting TRBD1. The germline V gene encodes CDR1 SGHTA and CDR2 FQGNSA. V dropped 2 bases and J dropped 5; count of bases not matched to a gene: 3. The CDR3 is made up of 14 amino acids. The CDR3 loop is CASSLTGGRTEAFF. The CDR3 DNA is TGTGCCAGCAGCTTAACAGGGGGCAGAACTGAAGCTTTCTTT.

The rearrangement joins TRBV5-1 to TRBJ1-2, with 7 bases identical to TRBD1. Trimming removed 4 bases from V and 5 bases from J; junction bases left unmatched: 8. CDR1 is SGHRS, CDR2 YFSETQ, per germline. CDR3 length: 14 residues. CDR3: CASSNLTGVYGYTF. The CDR3, as DNA: TGCGCCAGCAGCAATTTAACAGGGGTTTATGGCTACACCTTC.

This chain joins TRBV10-3 and TRBJ2-1, with 8 nucleotides matching TRBD2. Germline V lookup: CDR1 ENHRY, CDR2 SYGVKD. The CDR3 runs to 19 residues. The junction had 23 bases not matched to a gene; V was cut back by 3 bases and J by 10 bases. CDR3 loop: CAISEHGGGNLLHLMEQFF. CDR3 nucleotides: TGTGCCATCAGTGAACACGGGGGGGGGAACCTCCTACACTTAATGGAGCAGTTCTTC.

The DNA for the CDR3 is TGTGCCAGCAGGTGGGGCGTCTCCTATAATTCACCCCTCCACTTT. It encodes CASRWGVSYNSPLHF. The rearrangement uses TRBV5-6 and TRBJ1-6, with D possibly matching TRBD1 (5 bases). V was cut by 5 bases and J by 0 bases, with 9 bases left in between. This CDR3 spans 15 amino acids. Looked up from germline, CDR1 is SGHDT and CDR2 is YYEEEE.

This clone was detected only a few times. The V gene is TRBV29-1, the J gene TRBJ1-5, with D possibly matching TRBD1 (5 bases). Deletions cut 6 bases from V and 7 bases from J, with 16 bases between. The germline gives CDR1 SQVTM, CDR2 ANQGSEA. The CDR3 is made up of 13 amino acids. Written as DNA, the CDR3 is TGCAGCGTCCGAACGGGGGTCGGACAGCCCCAGCATTTT. Its protein product is CSVRTGVGQPQHF.

This CDR3 reads CASSATNTGELFF. CDR3 nucleotides: TGCGCCAGCAGCGCGACGAACACCGGGGAGCTGTTTTTT. The chain joins TRBV10-1 to TRBJ2-2; D is unclear. The germline gives CDR1 WNHNN, CDR2 SYGVQD (reference sequence). The CDR3 runs 13 residues. Trimming cost V 6 bases and J 0 bases, with 5 bases left between them.

This clone was found a few times. This chain links TRBV27 with TRBJ1-2; a weak D match, TRBD1 (5 bases). The CDR3 runs to 14 residues. Germline V gene data show CDR1 as MNHEY and CDR2 as SMNVEV (reference sequence). V shed 10 bases and J shed 2 bases, with 17 bases lying between them. CDR3: CATIAGDGNYGYTF. Here the CDR3 DNA reads TGTGCCACCATAGCGGGGGACGGCAACTATGGCTACACCTTC.

The chain links TRBV19 to TRBJ1-5, with D perhaps matching TRBD1 (5 bases). CDR3 length: 16 amino acids. Germline V gives CDR1 LNHDA, CDR2 SQIVND (reference sequence). The ends were cut back, 5 bases at V and 7 bases at J, with 21 bases in the middle. CDR3 nucleotides: TGTGCCAGTAGTTCCCCTAGGCAGGGCGGACTACAGCCCCAGCATTTT. It yields the protein CASSSPRQGGLQPQHF.

V gene TRBV7-8 combines with J gene TRBJ2-3, with no clear D. Trimming pared 4 bases from V and 2 bases from J, leaving 34 bases between. CDR3 size: 22 residues. Per germline, CDR1 SGHVS and CDR2 FQNEAQ. The CDR3 is CASSSRGGYRLSLVELTDTQYF. Here the CDR3 DNA reads TGTGCCAGCAGCTCCCGAGGTGGTTATAGACTTTCCCTCGTTGAACTCACAGATACGCAGTATTTT.

The gene calls are TRBV6-1 and TRBJ1-5; D gene ambiguous. Deletions cut 8 bases from V and 1 base from J, with 12 bases between. Germline V gives CDR1 MNHNS, CDR2 SASEGT. CDR3 size: 14 residues. The CDR3 protein is CASLGSRSNQPQHF. For the CDR3, the DNA is TGTGCCAGCCTGGGGAGCAGGAGCAATCAGCCCCAGCATTTT.

This chain joins TRBV7-8 and TRBJ1-2, with 9 bases lining up with TRBD1. Germline CDR1 and CDR2: SGHVS and FQNEAQ. The trim removed 3 bases at V and 4 bases at J, leaving 6 bases unmatched. The CDR3 is 15 amino acids. CDR3 bases: TGTGCCAGCAGCTTTTCGACAGGGGGGGCCTATGGCTACACCTTC. Its translation is CASSFSTGGAYGYTF. Full variable domain (missing parts from reference TRBV7-8 and TRBJ1-2): GAGVSQSPRYKVAKRGQDVALRCDPISGHVSLFWYQQALGQGPEFLTYFQNEAQLDKSGLPSDRFFAERPEGSVSTLKIQRTQQEDSAVYLCASSFSTGGAYGYTFGSGTRLTVV.

The sample holds one count of this clone. The chain combines TRBV5-1 with TRBJ2-3; tentatively, D is TRBD1 (6 bases). The CDR3 has 15 amino acids. Germline-derived CDR1 and CDR2 are SGHRS and YFSETQ. Trimming pared 0 bases from V and 1 base from J, leaving 9 bases between. For the CDR3, the DNA is TGCGCCAGCAGCTTGGGAGAGGGGGGCACAGATACGCAGTATTTT. Protein product: CASSLGEGGTDTQYF.

J is TRBJ1-1 and V is TRBV5-6; TRBD1 agrees at 7 bases. From germline, CDR1 is SGHDT and CDR2 YYEEEE. V shed 0 bases, J shed 1 base, and the junction held 6 bases outside the gene matches. The CDR3 is made up of 16 amino acids. The CDR3 loop reads CASSLVKQGRNTEAFF. CDR3 DNA sequence: TGTGCCAGCAGCTTGGTCAAACAGGGGAGGAACACTGAAGCTTTCTTT.

The DNA for the CDR3 is TGTGCCAGTGGACAGTTGAACTCCTACGAGCAGTACTTC. This translates into CASGQLNSYEQYF. The rearrangement links TRBV19 to TRBJ2-7; TRBD1 might be the D (6 bases). CDR3 length: 13 residues. V lost 8 bases and J 0 bases, leaving 11 bases between the germline ends. Germline loops: CDR1 LNHDA, CDR2 SQIVND (reference sequence).

The chain carries TRBV5-6 and TRBJ1-1, with 9 bases matching TRBD1. The ends lost 3 bases at V and 5 bases at J; junction bases unmatched: 8. CDR1 SGHDT and CDR2 YYEEEE come from the germline V gene. CDR3 size: 15 residues. The CDR3 region has the DNA TGTGCCAGCAGCTGGGGGACAGGGAAGAATACTGAAGCTTTCTTT. Its translation: CASSWGTGKNTEAFF.

The chain uses TRBV19 and TRBJ2-5, with D maybe TRBD1 (6 bases). Deletions cut 5 bases from V and 0 bases from J, with 10 bases between. CDR3 length: 14 amino acids. Germline lookup yields CDR1 LNHDA and CDR2 SQIVND (reference sequence). The CDR3 nucleotides are TGTGCCAGTAGTCCCCACAGGGACCAAGAGACCCAGTACTTC. It codes for CASSPHRDQETQYF.

V and J are TRBV5-1 and TRBJ2-3; D not resolved. Germline CDR1 and CDR2: SGHRS and YFSETQ. V dropped 2 bases and J dropped 6 bases, with 7 bases sitting between them. CDR3 size: 12 residues. The CDR3 spells CASSFSRDTQYF. The DNA for the CDR3 is TGCGCCAGCAGCTTTAGTCGGGATACGCAGTATTTT. The full variable domain, with the rest looked up from reference TRBV5-1 and TRBJ2-3, is KAGVTQTPRYLIKTRGQQVTLSCSPISGHRSVSWYQQTPGQGLQFLFEYFSETQRNKGNFPGRFSGRQFSNSRSEMNVSTLELGDSALYLCASSFSRDTQYFGPGTRLTVL.

This clone occurred once. The V gene is TRBV29-1, the J gene TRBJ1-2; the match to TRBD1 covers 8 bases. The CDR3 spans 16 residues. J gave up 2 bases and V 4 bases, and 12 bases lay outside the gene matches. CDR1 is SQVTM and CDR2 is ANQGSEA in the germline V gene. The CDR3 nucleotides are TGCAGCGTTGTCGCGCAGGGGGCGAATGTAAACTATGGCTACACCTTC. Protein sequence: CSVVAQGANVNYGYTF.

This sequence joins TRBV19 and TRBJ1-5, with D possibly being TRBD1 (5 bases). Germline CDR1 is LNHDA and CDR2 is SQIVND (reference sequence). The CDR3 has 15 amino acids. The V gene lost 5 bases and the J gene lost 5 bases, with 16 bases spanning the gap. CDR3 amino acids: CASSAVSGSDQPQHF. CDR3 DNA: TGTGCCAGTAGTGCGGTCTCAGGGTCGGATCAGCCCCAGCATTTT.